A single sample gave rise to the 19 T cell receptor beta chains below, sequenced in a study of blood T cell repertoires in COVID-19. Profiling relied on immunoSEQ multiplex PCR, and the TCRdb table lists in-frame clones only, not all of them. The sample contains about 290,000 clones, roughly 90% of which appear only once. The sample was PBMCs or T cells enriched from blood (not recorded which). These receptors were obtained from a middle-aged woman who had recovered from COVID-19.

This clone was counted once. The rearrangement joins TRBV7-9 to TRBJ2-7, with D perhaps TRBD2 (5 bases). V was shortened by 3 bases and J by 9 bases, with 15 bases between the two germline ends. The CDR3 runs 13 residues. Germline V CDR1 and CDR2: SEHNR, FQNEAQ (reference sequence). CDR3: CASSFIVEGRQYF. The CDR3 DNA is TGTGCCAGCAGCTTCATAGTCGAGGGCAGGCAGTACTTC.

The rearrangement uses TRBV27 and TRBJ1-5, with 9 bases lining up with TRBD1. Trimming at V came to 5 bases and at J to 6 bases, leaving 8 bases not matched to a gene. The CDR3 contains 15 residues. Germline values: CDR1 MNHEY, CDR2 SMNVEV (reference sequence). CDR3 protein: CASSARQGVGQPQHF. Written as DNA, the CDR3 is TGTGCCAGCAGTGCCAGACAGGGGGTCGGTCAGCCCCAGCATTTT.

This CDR3 is CASSLDLAVGEQFF. The CDR3 coding sequence is TGCGCCAGCAGCTTGGATCTAGCGGTGGGTGAGCAGTTCTTC. J is TRBJ2-1 and V is TRBV5-1; TRBD2 aligns across 7 bases. This CDR3 comprises 14 residues. With V trimmed by 0 bases and J by 9 bases, 6 bases remained unmatched. Germline V gene sequence: CDR1 SGHRS, CDR2 YFSETQ.

This chain connects TRBV7-9 to TRBJ1-1; 9 bases map to TRBD1. CDR3 size: 15 residues. V gave up 5 bases and J gave up 1 base; unmatched junction bases: 5. Germline V gene sequence: CDR1 SEHNR, CDR2 FQNEAQ (reference sequence). CDR3: CASSDRDRENTEAFF. The CDR3 DNA is TGTGCCAGCAGCGACAGGGACAGGGAGAACACTGAAGCTTTCTTT. Complete variable domain (other parts from reference TRBV7-9 and TRBJ1-1): DTGVSQNPRHKITKRGQNVTFRCDPISEHNRLYWYRQTLGQGPEFLTYFQNEAQLEKSRLLSDRFSAERPKGSFSTLEIQRTEQGDSAMYLCASSDRDRENTEAFFGQGTRLTVV.

This chain links TRBV12-5 with TRBJ1-4; D not resolved. Germline CDR1 reads LGHNT; CDR2 reads FRNRAP. The length of the CDR3 is 16 residues. The germline V and J ends were trimmed by 1 base and 3 bases, with 12 bases remaining between them. This chain's CDR3 is CASGLGGGRANEKLFF. The CDR3 DNA is TGTGCTAGTGGTTTGGGGGGAGGACGTGCTAATGAAAAACTGTTTTTT.

The chain uses TRBV19 and TRBJ1-4, with 10 bases identical to TRBD1. CDR1 and CDR2 from the germline V gene are LNHDA and SQIVND (reference sequence). This CDR3 has 15 residues. V lost 6 bases, J lost 6 bases, and 7 bases stayed unmatched. Written as DNA, the CDR3 is TGTGCCAGTAGCGTTCGGGGACAGGGGTATGAAAAACTGTTTTTT. Translation: CASSVRGQGYEKLFF.

As DNA, the CDR3 is TGTGCCAGTAGCCGGACAGGGACTGTTGAAAAACTGTTTTTT. Residues: CASSRTGTVEKLFF. The rearrangement uses TRBV19 and TRBJ1-4, with 8 nucleotides matching TRBD1. J was trimmed by 7 bases and V by 6 bases; bases with no gene match: 7. Germline-derived CDR1 and CDR2 are LNHDA and SQIVND (reference sequence). The CDR3 totals 14 residues. The variable domain in full, completed from reference TRBV19 and TRBJ1-4, reads DGGITQSPKYLFRKEGQNVTLSCEQNLNHDAMYWYRQDPGQGLRLIYYSQIVNDFQKGDIAEGYSVSREKKESFPLTVTSAQKNPTAFYLCASSRTGTVEKLFFGSGTQLSVL.

The CDR3 protein is CASSSGTSGGDTDTQYF. The CDR3 DNA is TGCGCCAGCAGCTCAGGGACTAGCGGGGGGGACACAGATACGCAGTATTTT. This rearrangement joins TRBV5-1 to TRBJ2-3, with 16 bases aligning to TRBD2. The CDR3 consists of 17 residues. From germline, CDR1 is SGHRS and CDR2 YFSETQ. The ends lost 3 bases at V and 2 bases at J; junction bases unmatched: 3. Full variable domain (outside the CDR3, taken from reference TRBV5-1 and TRBJ2-3): KAGVTQTPRYLIKTRGQQVTLSCSPISGHRSVSWYQQTPGQGLQFLFEYFSETQRNKGNFPGRFSGRQFSNSRSEMNVSTLELGDSALYLCASSSGTSGGDTDTQYFGPGTRLTVL.

The chain uses TRBV14 and TRBJ2-2, with a possible D match to TRBD2 (6 bases). Looked up from germline, CDR1 is SGHDN and CDR2 is FVKESK. Trimming took off 4 bases at V and 0 bases at J, with 12 bases between the two ends. The CDR3 loop spans 16 amino acids. Written as DNA, the CDR3 is TGTGCCAGCAGCCCCTTGGGAGGCCCGAACACCGGGGAGCTGTTTTTT. Amino acid sequence: CASSPLGGPNTGELFF.

This clone showed up just once. The J gene is TRBJ2-7, the V gene TRBV19, with a weak D call TRBD1 (5 bases). Germline CDR1 LNHDA, CDR2 SQIVND (reference sequence). Trimming left V 5 bases short and J 3 bases short, with 8 bases between. The CDR3 spans 12 residues. CDR3 loop: CASSSGFYEQYF. DNA of the CDR3: TGTGCCAGTAGTTCAGGGTTCTACGAGCAGTACTTC. Together with reference TRBV19 and TRBJ2-7, the CDR3 gives the full variable domain: DGGITQSPKYLFRKEGQNVTLSCEQNLNHDAMYWYRQDPGQGLRLIYYSQIVNDFQKGDIAEGYSVSREKKESFPLTVTSAQKNPTAFYLCASSSGFYEQYFGPGTRLTVT.

The rearrangement joins TRBV30 to TRBJ1-1; 9 nucleotides align to TRBD1. Germline loops: CDR1 GTSNPN, CDR2 SVGIG (reference sequence). Germline trimming cut 0 bases from V and 5 bases from J; bases unmatched to any gene: 7. The CDR3 has 15 amino acids. The CDR3 loop is CAWSVWGTGNTEAFF. The CDR3 DNA reads TGTGCCTGGAGTGTATGGGGGACAGGGAATACTGAAGCTTTCTTT.

The gene calls are TRBV27 and TRBJ1-2; TRBD1 might be the D (6 bases). The CDR3 runs to 17 residues. From germline, CDR1 is MNHEY and CDR2 SMNVEV (reference sequence). Trimming shortened V by 5 bases and J by 4 bases, and 23 bases separated the two germline ends. This chain's CDR3 is CASSVKGWQEGGYGYTF. CDR3 DNA sequence: TGTGCCAGCAGTGTAAAGGGGTGGCAGGAAGGGGGCTATGGCTACACCTTC.

The rearrangement joins TRBV2 to TRBJ2-5, with 8 bases that match TRBD2. Trimming removed 6 bases from V and 4 bases from J; junction bases left unmatched: 10. This CDR3 has 15 amino acids. Looked up from germline, CDR1 is SNHLY and CDR2 is FYNNEI. The CDR3 reads CASRPLSGRRETQYF. The CDR3, as DNA: TGTGCCAGCAGACCGCTGAGCGGGAGACGAGAGACCCAGTACTTC.

This chain uses TRBV25-1 with TRBJ2-3, with D unclear. This CDR3 is built from 18 residues. The germline V gene has CDR1 MGHDK and CDR2 SYGVNS. Between the trimmed V and J ends, which lost 0 bases and 2 bases, there was a span of 18 bases. CDR3 loop: CASSEYMWPTDPTDTQYF. The CDR3 DNA reads TGTGCCAGCAGTGAATACATGTGGCCCACAGATCCCACAGATACGCAGTATTTT.

This clone was found once. The CDR3 here is CASSLETVSSYNEQFF. CDR3 nucleotides: TGTGCCAGCAGCTTGGAAACAGTTAGCTCCTACAATGAGCAGTTCTTC. V is TRBV5-4 and J is TRBJ2-1; D call uncertain. This CDR3 has 16 residues. Germline V gene lookup returns CDR1 SGHNT and CDR2 YYREEE (reference sequence). V shed 0 bases and J shed 0 bases, with 10 bases lying between them.

The genes are TRBV2 and TRBJ1-4, with D perhaps matching TRBD1 (5 bases). The germline V and J ends were trimmed by 6 bases and 7 bases, with 12 bases remaining between them. From germline, CDR1 is SNHLY and CDR2 FYNNEI. The CDR3 contains 13 residues. CDR3 nucleotide sequence: TGTGCCAGCAGCCAAGACAGAGGTGAAAAACTGTTTTTT. Translated, it gives CASSQDRGEKLFF.

V usage is TRBV2 and J usage is TRBJ2-3; D may be TRBD2 (5 bases). This CDR3 has 16 residues. The germline CDR1 and CDR2 sequences are SNHLY and FYNNEI. Trimming pared 6 bases from V and 0 bases from J, leaving 16 bases between. CDR3 DNA: TGTGCCAGCAGCTTAGTAGGAGGCCCCAGCACAGATACGCAGTATTTT. Amino acids: CASSLVGGPSTDTQYF. The variable domain in full, completed from reference TRBV2 and TRBJ2-3, reads EPEVTQTPSHQVTQMGQEVILRCVPISNHLYFYWYRQILGQKVEFLVSFYNNEISEKSEIFDDQFSVERPDGSNFTLKIRSTKLEDSAMYFCASSLVGGPSTDTQYFGPGTRLTVL.

The chain links TRBV5-1 to TRBJ2-7, with D perhaps TRBD1 (5 bases). Trimming left V 4 bases short and J 10 bases short, with 15 bases between. The CDR3 totals 12 residues. The germline CDR1 and CDR2 sequences are SGHRS and YFSETQ. Here the CDR3 DNA reads TGCGCCAGCAGCGTAGGCCAGGGTGTACAGTACTTC. Translation gives CASSVGQGVQYF. Full variable domain (remainder filled in from reference TRBV5-1 and TRBJ2-7): KAGVTQTPRYLIKTRGQQVTLSCSPISGHRSVSWYQQTPGQGLQFLFEYFSETQRNKGNFPGRFSGRQFSNSRSEMNVSTLELGDSALYLCASSVGQGVQYFGPGTRLTVT.

The chain is built from TRBV6-5 and TRBJ1-5, with 8 positions matching TRBD1. The CDR3 extends over 15 amino acids. Germline CDR1 and CDR2: MNHEY and SVGAGI. V trimming: 5 bases; J trimming: 7 bases; junction bases outside the gene matches: 10. The CDR3 spells CASSRTRGLGQPQHF. The CDR3 DNA sequence: TGTGCCAGCAGTCGTACCAGGGGGCTGGGCCAGCCCCAGCATTTT.